This T cell receptor beta chain stems from a study of T cells in Graves' hyperthyroidism and ophthalmopathy. The investigators amplified TCR beta CDR3 regions from RNA transcripts. A first-round RT-PCR of the TCR CDR3 used the HTBI primer set. TCRdb analysed the multiplex PCR reads with MiXCR anew, one entry per CDR3 protein. The sample includes 530,000 or so distinct CDR3 sequences, about 45% seen only once; the top ten take more than 7.5%. This clonotype was detected only a few times. Germline V gene data show CDR1 as KGHSH and CDR2 as LQKENI. This CDR3 region has 16 residues. Trimming took 3 bases from V and 2 from J; bases not matched to a gene: 6.

J is TRBJ1-5 and V is TRBV18, with 8 bases fitting TRBD1. This TCR came from a woman in her late teens or twenties with Graves' hyperthyroidism. Sequences were obtained from peripheral blood or thyroid tissue (not recorded which). CDR3 nucleotide sequence: TGTGCCAGCTCACCGGGGGACAGGTCCGGCAATCAGCCCCAGCATTTT. Its translation is CASSPGDRSGNQPQHF. The variable domain in full, with the rest retrieved from reference TRBV18 and TRBJ1-5, is NAGVMQNPRHLVRRRGQEARLRCSPMKGHSHVYWYRQLPEEGLKFMVYLQKENIIDESGMPKERFSAEFPKEGPSILRIQQVVRGDSAAYFCASSPGDRSGNQPQHFGDGTRLSIL.